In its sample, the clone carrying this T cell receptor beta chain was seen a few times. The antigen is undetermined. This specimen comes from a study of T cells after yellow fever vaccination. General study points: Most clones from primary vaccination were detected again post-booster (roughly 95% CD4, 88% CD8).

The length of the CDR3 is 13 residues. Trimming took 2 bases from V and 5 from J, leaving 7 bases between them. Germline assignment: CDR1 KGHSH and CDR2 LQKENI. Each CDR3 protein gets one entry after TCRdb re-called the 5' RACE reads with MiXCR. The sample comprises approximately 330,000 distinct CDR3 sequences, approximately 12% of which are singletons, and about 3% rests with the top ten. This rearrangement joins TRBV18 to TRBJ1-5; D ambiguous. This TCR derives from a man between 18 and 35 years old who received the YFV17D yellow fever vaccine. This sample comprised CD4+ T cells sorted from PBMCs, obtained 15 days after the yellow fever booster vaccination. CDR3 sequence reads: CASSPARDQPQHF. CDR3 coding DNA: TGTGCCAGCTCACCAGCTAGGGATCAGCCCCAGCATTTT.